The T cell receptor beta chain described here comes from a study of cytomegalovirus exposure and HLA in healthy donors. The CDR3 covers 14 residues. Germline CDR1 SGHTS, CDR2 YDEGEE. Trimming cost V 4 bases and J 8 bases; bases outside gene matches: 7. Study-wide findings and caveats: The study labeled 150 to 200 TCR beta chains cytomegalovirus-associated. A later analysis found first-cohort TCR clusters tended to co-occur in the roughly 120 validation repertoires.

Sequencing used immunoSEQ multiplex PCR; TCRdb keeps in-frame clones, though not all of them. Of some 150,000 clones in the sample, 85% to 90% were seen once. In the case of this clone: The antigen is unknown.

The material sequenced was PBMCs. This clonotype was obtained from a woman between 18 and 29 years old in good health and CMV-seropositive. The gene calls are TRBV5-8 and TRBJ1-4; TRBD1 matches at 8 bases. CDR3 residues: CASSATGAQEKLFF. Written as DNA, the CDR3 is TGTGCCAGCAGCGCGACAGGGGCGCAGGAAAAACTGTTTTTT.